This T cell receptor (beta chain) came from a study of cytomegalovirus exposure and HLA in healthy donors. This PCR relied on a set of 60 Vbeta primers and 13 Jbeta primers. This table comes from immunoSEQ multiplex PCR, and its TCRdb copy is limited to in-frame clones, with some not included. The top ten clones hold around 1.6% of a sample with about 140,000 clones, about 68% of them seen once. Germline lookup yields CDR1 SGDLS and CDR2 YYNGEE. The CDR3 is 14 amino acids. The specimen was PBMCs. The rearrangement links TRBV9 to TRBJ2-5; TRBD2 matches at 9 bases. The end of the DNA aligns better with TRBJ2-7, so the J call may be wrong. This clonotype was sampled from a human donor in good health. The CDR3 protein is CASSPGLASYEQYF. As DNA, the CDR3 is TGTGCCAGCAGCCCGGGACTAGCCAGCTACGAGCAGTACTTC.